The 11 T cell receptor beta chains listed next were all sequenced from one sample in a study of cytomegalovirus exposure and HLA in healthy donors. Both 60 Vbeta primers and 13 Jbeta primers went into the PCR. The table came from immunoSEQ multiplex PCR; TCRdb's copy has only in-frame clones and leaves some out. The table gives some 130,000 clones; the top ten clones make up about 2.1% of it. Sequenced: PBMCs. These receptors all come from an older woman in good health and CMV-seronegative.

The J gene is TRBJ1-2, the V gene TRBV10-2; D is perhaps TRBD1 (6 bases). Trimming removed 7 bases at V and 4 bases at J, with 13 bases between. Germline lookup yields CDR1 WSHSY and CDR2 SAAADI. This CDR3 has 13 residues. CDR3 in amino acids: CASTRDTSYGYTF. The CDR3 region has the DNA TGCGCCAGCACCAGGGACACATCCTATGGCTACACCTTC.

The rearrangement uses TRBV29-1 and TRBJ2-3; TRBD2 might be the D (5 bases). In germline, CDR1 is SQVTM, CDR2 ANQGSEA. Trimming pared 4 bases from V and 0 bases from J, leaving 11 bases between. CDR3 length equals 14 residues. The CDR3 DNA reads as TGCAGCGTTGGAGGGCAGACTAGCACAGATACGCAGTATTTT. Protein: CSVGGQTSTDTQYF.

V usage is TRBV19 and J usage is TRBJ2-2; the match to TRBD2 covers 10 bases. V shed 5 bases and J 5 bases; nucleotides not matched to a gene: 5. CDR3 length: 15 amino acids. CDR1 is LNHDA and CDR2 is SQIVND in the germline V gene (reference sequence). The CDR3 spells CASSRSGRRTGELFF. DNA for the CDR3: TGTGCCAGTAGTCGTAGCGGGAGGAGGACCGGGGAGCTGTTTTTT.

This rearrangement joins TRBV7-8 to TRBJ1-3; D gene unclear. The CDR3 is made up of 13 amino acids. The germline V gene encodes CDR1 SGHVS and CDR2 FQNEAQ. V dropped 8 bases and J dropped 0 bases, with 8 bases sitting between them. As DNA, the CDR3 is TGTGCCAGCCGTTGGAGCTCTGGAAACACCATATATTTT. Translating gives CASRWSSGNTIYF.

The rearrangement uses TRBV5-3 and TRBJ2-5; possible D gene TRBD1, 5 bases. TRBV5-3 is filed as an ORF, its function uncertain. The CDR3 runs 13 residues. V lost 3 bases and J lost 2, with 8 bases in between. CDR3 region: CARSSDKQETQYF. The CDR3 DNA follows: TGTGCCAGAAGCTCGGACAAGCAAGAGACCCAGTACTTC.

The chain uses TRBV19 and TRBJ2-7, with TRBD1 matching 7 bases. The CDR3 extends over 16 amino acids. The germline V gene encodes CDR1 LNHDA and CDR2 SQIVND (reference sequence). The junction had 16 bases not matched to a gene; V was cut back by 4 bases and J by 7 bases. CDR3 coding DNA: TGTGCCAGTAGTACTAATCCGACAGGGAGTTTTCAGGAGCAGTACTTC. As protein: CASSTNPTGSFQEQYF.

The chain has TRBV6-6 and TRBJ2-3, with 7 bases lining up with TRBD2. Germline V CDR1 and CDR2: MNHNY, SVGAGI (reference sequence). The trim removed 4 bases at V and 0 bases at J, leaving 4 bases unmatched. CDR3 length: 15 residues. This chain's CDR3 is CASSFRGSSTDTQYF. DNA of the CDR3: TGTGCCAGCAGTTTTCGCGGGAGTAGCACAGATACGCAGTATTTT.

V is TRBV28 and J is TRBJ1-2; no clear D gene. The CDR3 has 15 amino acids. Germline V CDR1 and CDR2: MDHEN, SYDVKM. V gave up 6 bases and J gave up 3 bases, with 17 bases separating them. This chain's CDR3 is CASRVEGGGYYGYTF. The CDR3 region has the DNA TGTGCCAGCAGGGTTGAGGGCGGAGGGTACTATGGCTACACCTTC.

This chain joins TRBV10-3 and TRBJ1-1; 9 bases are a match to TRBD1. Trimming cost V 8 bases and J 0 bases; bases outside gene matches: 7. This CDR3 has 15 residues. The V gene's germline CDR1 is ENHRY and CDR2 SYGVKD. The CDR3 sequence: CAIEPGQGLNTEAFF. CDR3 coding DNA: TGTGCCATCGAACCGGGACAGGGCTTGAACACTGAAGCTTTCTTT.

The CDR3 loop reads CASKLAGNTGELFF. DNA of the CDR3: TGTGCCAGCAAACTAGCGGGGAACACCGGGGAGCTGTTTTTT. The rearrangement uses TRBV6-1 and TRBJ2-2, with 9 bases identical to TRBD2. J gave up 1 base and V 7 bases, and 1 base lay outside the gene matches. The germline gives CDR1 MNHNS, CDR2 SASEGT. The CDR3 extends over 14 amino acids.

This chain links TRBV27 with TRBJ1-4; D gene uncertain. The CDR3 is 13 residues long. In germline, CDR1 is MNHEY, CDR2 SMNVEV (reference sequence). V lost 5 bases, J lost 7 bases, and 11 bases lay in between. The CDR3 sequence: CASSVISGEKLFF. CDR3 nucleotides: TGTGCCAGCAGTGTTATTTCGGGTGAAAAACTGTTTTTT.